This T cell receptor (beta chain) was profiled in a study of T-cell reconstitution after alpha-beta-depleted transplantation in children. Study-wide findings and caveats: Several hundred graft clones that had expanded were reportedly the source of alpha-beta T cells about two months after transplant.

The CDR3 consists of 15 residues. Germline assignment: CDR1 LNHDA and CDR2 SQIVND (reference sequence). V was pared by 6 bases and J by 0 bases, with 5 bases of the junction left unmatched. During its preparation, the TCRbeta library received unique molecular identifiers. TCRdb re-analysed the PCR reads in MiXCR, keeping a single row per CDR3 protein. Of about 900,000 distinct CDR3 sequences listed, roughly 29% were seen once; the top ten hold about 28%. This clonotype was counted between two and nine times. Its antigen is undetermined. The sequencing here drew on PBMCs, mostly from graft donor cells, taken 360 days after TCRalphabeta/CD19-depleted stem cell transplant. The chain is built from TRBV19 and TRBJ1-5, with TRBD1 matching 7 bases. The TCR originated in a boy under two years old who had a stem cell transplant for SCID, so the T cells may come from the graft donor. CDR3 protein: CASSPGTDSNQPQHF. CDR3 bases: TGTGCCAGTAGCCCCGGGACAGATAGCAATCAGCCCCAGCATTTT. Drawing the rest from reference TRBV19 and TRBJ1-5, the complete variable domain is DGGITQSPKYLFRKEGQNVTLSCEQNLNHDAMYWYRQDPGQGLRLIYYSQIVNDFQKGDIAEGYSVSREKKESFPLTVTSAQKNPTAFYLCASSPGTDSNQPQHFGDGTRLSIL.